This TCR beta chain was obtained from a study of blood T cell repertoires in COVID-19 (dated by TCRdb to the early 2020s). Context from the whole study: Samples covering the acute and convalescent phases of COVID-19 were provided by collaborators in the United States, Italy and Spain. The prospective study material was composed of cDNA or gDNA derived from T cells, B-cell-depleted T cells, or PBMCs. A freely available public database, intended as a resource for researchers studying the immune response to SARS-CoV-2, is where the repertoires were released. Deeply sampled blood TCRbeta repertoires from subjects exposed to, actively infected with, or recovered from COVID-19 were included in the dataset. Sample metadata almost always included a de-identified subject ID, COVID-19 status, age in years and sex. Where available, HLA class I and class II types were taken from metadata supplied by the sample provider and were not determined by assay-based typing. The samples were drawn from two sources: the first 160 participants of the ongoing ImmuneRACE study, and 1,200 or so subjects contributed by 6 global collaborators. Overall study results and their limits: The amount of clinical and demographic metadata varied by source and participant and was provided uncurated.

TCRbeta CDR3 regions were amplified from genomic DNA using the immunoSEQ Assay, a bias-controlled multiplex PCR. In the paper's pipeline: Within the assay, amplification of reference gene primers was used to estimate how many nucleated cells each sample contained. Sequence reads were collapsed and filtered to measure the absolute abundance of every unique TCRbeta CDR3 rearrangement. For each sample, productive Simpson clonality was calculated as the square root of Simpson's diversity index across productive rearrangements. In TCRdb, the immuneACCESS table is reduced to in-frame sequences with V and J assigned. These tables do not hold every clone; where another copy was compared, an unresolved V gene accounts for under half, and the others remain unexplained. That table gives V, J and clone size, and the DNA gave D and trimming. The sample table shows under 250,000 clones, and approximately 82% are seen once. The ten most abundant clones make up roughly 9.4% of the sample.

Each collaborating institution followed its own protocols to collect whole blood in K2EDTA tubes. For TCRbeta analysis, collaborators shipped samples as frozen whole blood, isolated PBMCs, or DNA extracted from either of those sample types. Inclusive of the bounding cysteine and phenylalanine, the CDR3 is 14 residues long. The retained sequence is limited to the CDR3, 42 bases, with the frame set at the first base. Between the V and J ends, shortened by 5 bases and 7 bases respectively, the junction contains 15 bases. The germline V gene gives CDR1 as MRHNA and CDR2 as SNTAGT. This clone appeared a few times. It has no known antigen specificity. Per-nucleotide qualities are absent, and no much larger clonotype sits a single base away.

This clonotype was sampled from a middle-aged man with active or convalescent COVID-19. Sequenced: peripheral blood. The chain links TRBV6-4 with TRBJ2-1; the D gene cannot be resolved reliably. At the DNA level, the sequence is TGTGCCAGCAGTCCCCAGTTGGGCCAAAATGAGCAGTTCTTC. Its translation is CASSPQLGQNEQFF.